This is a list of T cell receptor beta chains from one sample in a study of T cell responses to AZD1222 COVID-19 vaccine. Using immunoSEQ multiplex PCR, the repertoire was profiled, and TCRdb retains in-frame clones only, with some absent. Of about 73,000 clones in the sample, 75% to 90% are singletons; the top ten hold 7.5% to 10%. The specimen was peripheral blood, collected 28 days after the second AZD1222 dose. The origin of the receptors is an adult who received the AZD1222 COVID-19 vaccine. Both conserved end residues are part of each CDR3. The order of the fields is V gene, D gene, J gene, clone size, CDR3 protein, CDR3 DNA. A D gene is named only where the DNA matches it firmly. A row's size may be missing; if present it is once, few, many or a size class.

v_call: TRBV3-1/TRBV3-2; d_call: NA; j_call: TRBJ2-1; clone_size: once; cdr3_aa: CASSYGYNEQFF; cdr3_nt: TGTGCCAGCAGCTACGGGTACAATGAGCAGTTCTTC
v_call: TRBV11-1; d_call: NA; j_call: TRBJ2-1; clone_size: NA; cdr3_aa: CASSFPDGRWEQFF; cdr3_nt: TGTGCCAGCAGCTTCCCGGACGGGCGTTGGGAGCAGTTCTTC
v_call: TRBV19; d_call: NA; j_call: TRBJ1-1; clone_size: NA; cdr3_aa: CASSIRRDTEAFF; cdr3_nt: TGTGCCAGTAGTATTAGGAGGGATACTGAAGCTTTCTTT
v_call: TRBV11-3; d_call: TRBD2; j_call: TRBJ2-5; clone_size: NA; cdr3_aa: CASSRGGRETQYF; cdr3_nt: TGTGCCAGCAGCCGCGGGGGGAGAGAGACCCAGTACTTC
v_call: TRBV19; d_call: NA; j_call: TRBJ2-3; clone_size: NA; cdr3_aa: CASTGGGSTDTQYF; cdr3_nt: TGTGCCAGTACCGGGGGCGGGAGCACAGATACGCAGTATTTT
v_call: TRBV4-2; d_call: NA; j_call: TRBJ1-1; clone_size: NA; cdr3_aa: CASTVGLGGTEAFF; cdr3_nt: TGTGCCAGCACCGTTGGGCTTGGGGGGACTGAAGCTTTCTTT
v_call: TRBV14; d_call: NA; j_call: TRBJ2-7; clone_size: NA; cdr3_aa: CASSQDGGGSQGEQYF; cdr3_nt: TGTGCCAGCAGCCAAGATGGTGGGGGGTCCCAGGGCGAGCAGTACTTC
v_call: TRBV19; d_call: NA; j_call: TRBJ1-2; clone_size: NA; cdr3_aa: CASTLTAFLNYGYTF; cdr3_nt: TGTGCCAGTACCCTAACAGCATTCCTAAACTATGGCTACACCTTC
v_call: TRBV10-3; d_call: TRBD1; j_call: TRBJ1-2; clone_size: NA; cdr3_aa: CAISEPPTGNYGYTF; cdr3_nt: TGTGCCATCAGTGAGCCACCGACAGGGAACTATGGCTACACCTTC
v_call: TRBV24-1; d_call: NA; j_call: TRBJ2-1; clone_size: NA; cdr3_aa: CATMGSWSYNEQFF; cdr3_nt: TGTGCCACCATGGGAAGTTGGTCCTACAATGAGCAGTTCTTC
v_call: TRBV7-2; d_call: TRBD1; j_call: TRBJ1-1; clone_size: NA; cdr3_aa: CASSLQGARTEAFF; cdr3_nt: TGTGCCAGCAGCTTACAGGGGGCACGGACTGAAGCTTTCTTT
v_call: TRBV30; d_call: TRBD2; j_call: TRBJ2-5; clone_size: NA; cdr3_aa: CAWSVGGGARETQYF; cdr3_nt: TGTGCCTGGAGTGTGGGCGGGGGGGCTAGAGAGACCCAGTACTTC
v_call: TRBV4-3; d_call: TRBD1; j_call: TRBJ2-3; clone_size: NA; cdr3_aa: CASSPRDRHLQYF; cdr3_nt: TGCGCCAGCAGCCCCCGGGACAGACACCTACAGTATTTT
v_call: TRBV12-3/TRBV12-4; d_call: NA; j_call: TRBJ1-1; clone_size: NA; cdr3_aa: CASSLEVYTEAFF; cdr3_nt: TGTGCCAGCAGTTTAGAGGTGTACACTGAAGCTTTCTTT
v_call: TRBV7-9; d_call: TRBD1; j_call: TRBJ1-4; clone_size: once; cdr3_aa: CASSWTGSNEKLFF; cdr3_nt: TGTGCCAGCAGCTGGACAGGATCTAATGAAAAACTGTTTTTT
v_call: TRBV30; d_call: TRBD1; j_call: TRBJ1-5; clone_size: NA; cdr3_aa: CAWNRGRGNQPQHF; cdr3_nt: TGTGCCTGGAACAGGGGGCGCGGCAATCAGCCCCAGCATTTT
v_call: TRBV11-3; d_call: NA; j_call: TRBJ2-3; clone_size: NA; cdr3_aa: CASSLSEGRPQYF; cdr3_nt: TGTGCCAGCAGCCTCTCGGAGGGCCGGCCGCAGTATTTT
v_call: TRBV4-3; d_call: NA; j_call: TRBJ2-1; clone_size: NA; cdr3_aa: CASSPRTPLGEQFF; cdr3_nt: TGCGCCAGCAGCCCAAGGACACCACTTGGTGAGCAGTTCTTC
v_call: TRBV5-4; d_call: NA; j_call: TRBJ2-5; clone_size: NA; cdr3_aa: CASSLGGQRETQYF; cdr3_nt: TGTGCCAGCAGCTTGGGGGGGCAGCGAGAGACCCAGTACTTC
v_call: TRBV15; d_call: TRBD1; j_call: TRBJ1-6; clone_size: NA; cdr3_aa: CATSTRTGTPLHF; cdr3_nt: TGTGCCACCAGCACCCGGACAGGAACACCCCTCCACTTT
v_call: TRBV11-2; d_call: TRBD2; j_call: TRBJ2-5; clone_size: NA; cdr3_aa: CASRKPGLAPETQYF; cdr3_nt: TGTGCCAGCCGAAAACCGGGACTAGCCCCAGAGACCCAGTACTTC
v_call: TRBV24-1; d_call: NA; j_call: TRBJ1-2; clone_size: NA; cdr3_aa: CATSDAPPGRDGYTF; cdr3_nt: TGTGCCACCAGTGACGCCCCCCCGGGGAGGGATGGCTACACCTTC
v_call: TRBV9; d_call: NA; j_call: TRBJ2-7; clone_size: NA; cdr3_aa: CASSARDNDYEQYF; cdr3_nt: TGTGCCAGCAGCGCCCGGGACAACGACTACGAGCAGTACTTC
v_call: TRBV29-1; d_call: NA; j_call: TRBJ1-2; clone_size: NA; cdr3_aa: CSVEEGSWYGYTF; cdr3_nt: TGCAGCGTTGAAGAGGGTTCTTGGTATGGCTACACCTTC
v_call: TRBV6-4; d_call: NA; j_call: TRBJ2-1; clone_size: NA; cdr3_aa: CASSVEKSSYNEQFF; cdr3_nt: TGTGCCAGCAGTGTTGAGAAGAGCTCCTACAATGAGCAGTTCTTC
v_call: TRBV6-4; d_call: NA; j_call: TRBJ2-1; clone_size: NA; cdr3_aa: CASSWSANYNEQFF; cdr3_nt: TGTGCCAGCAGTTGGTCGGCAAACTACAATGAGCAGTTCTTC
v_call: TRBV28; d_call: NA; j_call: TRBJ1-2; clone_size: NA; cdr3_aa: CASSLFGDHGYTF; cdr3_nt: TGTGCCAGCAGTTTGTTTGGGGATCATGGCTACACCTTC
v_call: TRBV19; d_call: NA; j_call: TRBJ2-2; clone_size: NA; cdr3_aa: CASKSTVNTGELFF; cdr3_nt: TGTGCCAGTAAATCAACTGTAAACACCGGGGAGCTGTTTTTT
v_call: TRBV29-1; d_call: TRBD1; j_call: TRBJ2-7; clone_size: once; cdr3_aa: CSVNRGYEQYF; cdr3_nt: TGCAGCGTTAACAGGGGATACGAGCAGTACTTC
v_call: TRBV19; d_call: TRBD1; j_call: TRBJ1-5; clone_size: NA; cdr3_aa: CASSIGRQGRQPQHF; cdr3_nt: TGTGCCAGTAGTATCGGGAGACAGGGGCGTCAGCCCCAGCATTTT
v_call: TRBV28; d_call: NA; j_call: TRBJ2-4; clone_size: NA; cdr3_aa: CASKESGVGKNIQYF; cdr3_nt: TGTGCCAGCAAGGAGAGTGGGGTGGGCAAAAACATTCAGTACTTC
v_call: TRBV13; d_call: TRBD2; j_call: TRBJ2-2; clone_size: NA; cdr3_aa: CASSQRLAGAAGELFF; cdr3_nt: TGTGCCAGCAGCCAGCGACTAGCGGGAGCGGCTGGGGAGCTGTTTTTT
v_call: TRBV2; d_call: NA; j_call: TRBJ2-2; clone_size: NA; cdr3_aa: CASSPPVPNRRRELFF; cdr3_nt: TGTGCCAGCAGCCCCCCGGTACCAAATCGCCGCAGGGAGCTGTTTTTT
v_call: TRBV5-1; d_call: NA; j_call: TRBJ1-2; clone_size: few; cdr3_aa: CASSSRESTRPPSNYGYTF; cdr3_nt: TGCGCCAGCAGCTCGCGGGAGAGCACACGTCCCCCTAGTAACTATGGCTACACCTTC
v_call: TRBV6-2/TRBV6-3; d_call: NA; j_call: TRBJ1-2; clone_size: NA; cdr3_aa: CASSSNYGYTF; cdr3_nt: TGTGCCAGCAGTTCAAACTATGGCTACACCTTC
v_call: TRBV7-3; d_call: NA; j_call: TRBJ2-3; clone_size: NA; cdr3_aa: CASSGRAGNLQYF; cdr3_nt: TGTGCCAGCAGCGGTCGAGCGGGCAACCTGCAGTATTTT
v_call: TRBV6-5; d_call: NA; j_call: TRBJ1-1; clone_size: once; cdr3_aa: CASSPGIEAFF; cdr3_nt: TGTGCCAGCAGTCCCGGGATTGAAGCTTTCTTT
v_call: TRBV5-4; d_call: NA; j_call: TRBJ1-2; clone_size: NA; cdr3_aa: CASSSGRPEHYGYTF; cdr3_nt: TGTGCCAGCAGCTCGGGACGCCCAGAGCACTATGGCTACACCTTC
v_call: TRBV7-9; d_call: NA; j_call: TRBJ2-4; clone_size: NA; cdr3_aa: CASSSSLTVAKNIQYF; cdr3_nt: TGTGCCAGCAGCTCGAGCCTCACGGTAGCCAAAAACATTCAGTACTTC
v_call: TRBV6-5; d_call: TRBD1; j_call: TRBJ1-4; clone_size: NA; cdr3_aa: CASSTTGGKGEKLFF; cdr3_nt: TGTGCCAGCAGCACTACAGGGGGGAAAGGAGAAAAACTGTTTTTT
v_call: TRBV29-1; d_call: NA; j_call: TRBJ2-7; clone_size: NA; cdr3_aa: CSVTWLDNSYEQYF; cdr3_nt: TGCAGCGTTACGTGGTTGGACAACTCCTACGAGCAGTACTTC
v_call: TRBV19; d_call: TRBD1; j_call: TRBJ1-1; clone_size: NA; cdr3_aa: CASSMEGQGAAFF; cdr3_nt: TGTGCCAGTAGTATGGAGGGACAGGGAGCGGCTTTCTTT
v_call: TRBV9; d_call: TRBD2; j_call: TRBJ2-5; clone_size: NA; cdr3_aa: CASSVGGRDGETQYF; cdr3_nt: TGTGCCAGCAGCGTAGGCGGGAGGGATGGAGAGACCCAGTACTTC
v_call: TRBV7-8; d_call: NA; j_call: TRBJ1-2; clone_size: NA; cdr3_aa: CASSYQSQREGYTF; cdr3_nt: TGTGCCAGCAGCTACCAGAGCCAGAGGGAGGGCTACACCTTC
v_call: TRBV10-3; d_call: TRBD1; j_call: TRBJ1-2; clone_size: NA; cdr3_aa: CAISEPSGTGNYGYTF; cdr3_nt: TGTGCCATCAGTGAGCCCTCCGGGACAGGAAACTATGGCTACACCTTC
v_call: TRBV28; d_call: NA; j_call: TRBJ2-5; clone_size: NA; cdr3_aa: CASTPGRQETQYF; cdr3_nt: TGTGCCAGCACCCCCGGGCGGCAAGAGACCCAGTACTTC
v_call: TRBV9; d_call: NA; j_call: TRBJ2-1; clone_size: NA; cdr3_aa: CASSVGFRGDNEQFF; cdr3_nt: TGTGCCAGCAGCGTAGGGTTCCGGGGCGACAATGAGCAGTTCTTC
v_call: TRBV11-3; d_call: NA; j_call: TRBJ2-1; clone_size: NA; cdr3_aa: CASSSEGVWGGLSSYNEQFF; cdr3_nt: TGTGCCAGCAGCTCAGAGGGGGTCTGGGGCGGGTTAAGCTCCTACAATGAGCAGTTCTTC
v_call: TRBV2; d_call: TRBD1; j_call: TRBJ1-2; clone_size: NA; cdr3_aa: CASSGQGASNYGYTF; cdr3_nt: TGTGCCAGCAGTGGCCAGGGGGCATCTAACTATGGCTACACCTTC
v_call: TRBV11-3; d_call: NA; j_call: TRBJ2-5; clone_size: NA; cdr3_aa: CASSYVAQGVNQYF; cdr3_nt: TGTGCCAGCAGCTACGTGGCTCAGGGCGTGAACCAGTACTTC
v_call: TRBV6-2/TRBV6-3; d_call: NA; j_call: TRBJ2-7; clone_size: NA; cdr3_aa: CASSPPTIWEQYF; cdr3_nt: TGTGCCAGCAGTCCCCCGACAATTTGGGAGCAGTACTTC
v_call: TRBV7-9; d_call: TRBD2; j_call: TRBJ2-3; clone_size: NA; cdr3_aa: CASSLDGRADTQYF; cdr3_nt: TGTGCCAGCAGCTTAGACGGGAGGGCCGATACGCAGTATTTT
v_call: TRBV3-1/TRBV3-2; d_call: NA; j_call: TRBJ1-2; clone_size: NA; cdr3_aa: CASSRGPGDYGYTF; cdr3_nt: TGTGCCAGCAGCCGAGGTCCGGGGGACTATGGCTACACCTTC